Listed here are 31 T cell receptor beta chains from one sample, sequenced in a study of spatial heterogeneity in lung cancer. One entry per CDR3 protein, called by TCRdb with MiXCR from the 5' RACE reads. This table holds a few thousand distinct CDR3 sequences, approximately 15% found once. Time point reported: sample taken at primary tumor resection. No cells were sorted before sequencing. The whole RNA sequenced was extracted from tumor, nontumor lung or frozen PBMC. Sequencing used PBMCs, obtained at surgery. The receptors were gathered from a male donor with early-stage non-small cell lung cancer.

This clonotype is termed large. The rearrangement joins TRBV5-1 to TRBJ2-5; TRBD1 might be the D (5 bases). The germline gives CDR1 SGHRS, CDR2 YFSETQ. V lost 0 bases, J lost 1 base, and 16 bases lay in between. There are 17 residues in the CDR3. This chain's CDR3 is CASSLAWVIRAQETQYF. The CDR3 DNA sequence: TGCGCCAGCAGCTTGGCTTGGGTCATCAGGGCCCAAGAGACCCAGTACTTC. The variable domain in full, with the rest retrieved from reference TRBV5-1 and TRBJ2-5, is KAGVTQTPRYLIKTRGQQVTLSCSPISGHRSVSWYQQTPGQGLQFLFEYFSETQRNKGNFPGRFSGRQFSNSRSEMNVSTLELGDSALYLCASSLAWVIRAQETQYFGPGTRLLVL.

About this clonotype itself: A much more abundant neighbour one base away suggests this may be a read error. CDR3 residues: CAISETLAGQETQYF. The CDR3 DNA sequence: TGTGCCATCAGTGAGACACTAGCGGGGCAAGAGACCCAGTACTTC. The rearrangement joins TRBV10-3 to TRBJ2-5; TRBD2 matches at 10 bases. Germline CDR1 is ENHRY and CDR2 is SYGVKD. The length of the CDR3 is 15 residues. V was pared by 2 bases and J by 2 bases, with 2 bases of the junction left unmatched.

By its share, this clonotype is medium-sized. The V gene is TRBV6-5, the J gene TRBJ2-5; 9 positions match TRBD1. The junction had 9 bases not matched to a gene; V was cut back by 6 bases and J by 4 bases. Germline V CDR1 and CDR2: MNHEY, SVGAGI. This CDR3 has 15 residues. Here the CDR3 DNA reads TGTGCCAGCAGCCAACCAACAGGGGGCCGAGAGACCCAGTACTTC. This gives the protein CASSQPTGGRETQYF.

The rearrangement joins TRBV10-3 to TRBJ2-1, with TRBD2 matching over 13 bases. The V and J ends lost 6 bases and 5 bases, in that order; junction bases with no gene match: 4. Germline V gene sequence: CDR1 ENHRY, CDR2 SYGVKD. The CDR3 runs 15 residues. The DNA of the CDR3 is TGTGCCATCAGACAACTAGCGGGAGGGGACAATGAGCAGTTCTTC. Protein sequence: CAIRQLAGGDNEQFF.

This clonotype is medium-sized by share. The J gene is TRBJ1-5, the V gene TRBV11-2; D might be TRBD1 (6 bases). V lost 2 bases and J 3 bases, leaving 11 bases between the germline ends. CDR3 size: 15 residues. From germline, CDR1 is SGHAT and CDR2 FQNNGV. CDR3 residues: CASSLSAGHNQPQHF. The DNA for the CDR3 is TGTGCCAGCAGCTTATCGGCGGGACACAATCAGCCCCAGCATTTT.

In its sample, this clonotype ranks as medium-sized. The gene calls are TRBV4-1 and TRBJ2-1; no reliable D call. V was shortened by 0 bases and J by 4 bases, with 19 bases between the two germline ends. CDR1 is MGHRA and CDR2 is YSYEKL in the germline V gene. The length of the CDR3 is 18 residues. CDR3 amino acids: CASSQDSSGSRVYNEQFF. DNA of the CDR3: TGCGCCAGCAGCCAAGATAGCTCAGGCTCTCGGGTATACAATGAGCAGTTCTTC.

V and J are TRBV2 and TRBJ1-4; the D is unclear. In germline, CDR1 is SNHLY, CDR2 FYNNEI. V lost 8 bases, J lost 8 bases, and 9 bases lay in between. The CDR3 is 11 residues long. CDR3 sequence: CASRVKEKLFF. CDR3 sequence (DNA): TGTGCCAGCCGCGTTAAGGAAAAACTGTTTTTT.

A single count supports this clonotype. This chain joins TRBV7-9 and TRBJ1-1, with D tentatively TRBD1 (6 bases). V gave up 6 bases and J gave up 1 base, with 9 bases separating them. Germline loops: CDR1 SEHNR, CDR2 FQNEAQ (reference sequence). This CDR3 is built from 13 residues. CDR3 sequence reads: CASRGGTNTEAFF. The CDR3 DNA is TGTGCCAGCAGAGGGGGGACGAACACTGAAGCTTTCTTT.

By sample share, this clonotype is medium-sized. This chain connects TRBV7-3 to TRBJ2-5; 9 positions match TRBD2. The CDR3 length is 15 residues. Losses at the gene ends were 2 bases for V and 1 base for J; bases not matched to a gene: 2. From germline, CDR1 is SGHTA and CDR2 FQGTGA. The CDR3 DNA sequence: TGTGCCAGCAGCTTACGCGGGGGGGCCCAAGAGACCCAGTACTTC. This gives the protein CASSLRGGAQETQYF.

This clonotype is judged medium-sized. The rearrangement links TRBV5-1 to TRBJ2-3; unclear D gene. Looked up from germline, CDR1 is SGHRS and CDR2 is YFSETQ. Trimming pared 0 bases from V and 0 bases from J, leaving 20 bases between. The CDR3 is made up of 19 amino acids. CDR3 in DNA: TGCGCCAGCAGCTTGGGACTCGGTTTTCCGGCCACTAGCACAGATACGCAGTATTTT. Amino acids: CASSLGLGFPATSTDTQYF.

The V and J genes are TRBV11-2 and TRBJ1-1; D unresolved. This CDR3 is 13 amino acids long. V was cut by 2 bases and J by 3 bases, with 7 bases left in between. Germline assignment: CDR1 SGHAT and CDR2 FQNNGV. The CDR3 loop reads CASSLTVDTEAFF. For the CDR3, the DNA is TGTGCCAGCAGCTTAACGGTGGACACTGAAGCTTTCTTT.

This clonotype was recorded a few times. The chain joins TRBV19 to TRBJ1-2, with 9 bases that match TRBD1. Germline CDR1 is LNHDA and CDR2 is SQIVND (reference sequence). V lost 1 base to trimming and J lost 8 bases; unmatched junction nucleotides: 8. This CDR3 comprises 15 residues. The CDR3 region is CASSIGRTGDGGYTF. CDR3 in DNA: TGTGCCAGTAGTATAGGAAGGACAGGGGACGGAGGCTACACCTTC.

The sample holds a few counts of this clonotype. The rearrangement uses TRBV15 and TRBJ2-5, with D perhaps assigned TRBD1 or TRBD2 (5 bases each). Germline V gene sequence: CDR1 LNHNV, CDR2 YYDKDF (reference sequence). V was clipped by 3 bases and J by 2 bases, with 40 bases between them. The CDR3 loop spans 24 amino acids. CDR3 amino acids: CATSSERPGTSSGVKGVPQETQYF. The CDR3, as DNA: TGTGCCACCAGCAGTGAGCGACCCGGGACGAGCAGTGGGGTAAAAGGGGTCCCACAAGAGACCCAGTACTTC.

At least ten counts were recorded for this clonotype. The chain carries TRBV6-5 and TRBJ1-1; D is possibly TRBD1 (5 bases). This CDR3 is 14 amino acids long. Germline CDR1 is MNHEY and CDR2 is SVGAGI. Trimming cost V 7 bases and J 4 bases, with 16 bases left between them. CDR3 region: CASTYVVGTTEAFF. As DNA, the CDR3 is TGTGCCAGCACCTATGTAGTAGGGACCACTGAAGCTTTCTTT.

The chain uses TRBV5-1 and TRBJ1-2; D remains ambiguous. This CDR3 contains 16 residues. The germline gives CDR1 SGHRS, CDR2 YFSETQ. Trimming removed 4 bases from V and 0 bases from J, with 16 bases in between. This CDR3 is CASSLGEIGANYGYTF. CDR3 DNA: TGCGCCAGCAGCCTTGGGGAAATCGGCGCTAACTATGGCTACACCTTC.

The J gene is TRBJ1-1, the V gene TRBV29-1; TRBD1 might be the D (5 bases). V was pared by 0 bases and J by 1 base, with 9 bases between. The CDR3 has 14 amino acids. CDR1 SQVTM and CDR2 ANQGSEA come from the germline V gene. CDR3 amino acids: CSVEDAGTNTEAFF. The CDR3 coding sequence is TGCAGCGTTGAAGATGCAGGGACGAACACTGAAGCTTTCTTT.

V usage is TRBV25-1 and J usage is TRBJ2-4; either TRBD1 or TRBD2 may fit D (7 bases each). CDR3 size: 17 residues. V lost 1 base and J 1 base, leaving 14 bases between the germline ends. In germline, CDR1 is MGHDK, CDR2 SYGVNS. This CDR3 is CASSELGQGGAKNIQYF. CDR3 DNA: TGTGCCAGCAGTGAATTAGGGCAGGGGGGGGCCAAAAACATTCAGTACTTC.

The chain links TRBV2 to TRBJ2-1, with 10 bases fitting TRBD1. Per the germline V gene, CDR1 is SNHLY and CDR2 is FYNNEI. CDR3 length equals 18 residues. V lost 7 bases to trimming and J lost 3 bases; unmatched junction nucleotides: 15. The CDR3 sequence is CASTPGQGSKGLYNEQFF. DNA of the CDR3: TGTGCCAGCACCCCGGGACAGGGGTCTAAGGGCCTCTACAATGAGCAGTTCTTC.

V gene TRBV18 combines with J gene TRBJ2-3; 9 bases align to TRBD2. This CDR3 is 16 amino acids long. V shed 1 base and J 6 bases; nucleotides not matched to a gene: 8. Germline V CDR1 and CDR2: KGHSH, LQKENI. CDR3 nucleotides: TGTGCCAGCTCACCACGGGCGGGAGGGCCGGAGGATACGCAGTATTTT. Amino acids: CASSPRAGGPEDTQYF.

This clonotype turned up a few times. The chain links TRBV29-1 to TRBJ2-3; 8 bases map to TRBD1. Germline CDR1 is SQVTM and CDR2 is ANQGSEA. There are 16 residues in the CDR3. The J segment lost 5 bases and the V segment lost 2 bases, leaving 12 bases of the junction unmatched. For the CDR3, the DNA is TGCAGCGTTGAAAAGTTGTTGGCAGGGGGCAAAGATACGCAGTATTTT. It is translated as CSVEKLLAGGKDTQYF.

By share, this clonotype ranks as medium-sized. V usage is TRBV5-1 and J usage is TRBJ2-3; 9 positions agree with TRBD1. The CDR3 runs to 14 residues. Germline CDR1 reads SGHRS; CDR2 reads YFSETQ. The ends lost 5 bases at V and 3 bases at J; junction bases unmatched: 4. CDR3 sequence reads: CASRQGARTDTQYF. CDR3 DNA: TGCGCCAGCAGACAGGGGGCGAGGACAGATACGCAGTATTTT.

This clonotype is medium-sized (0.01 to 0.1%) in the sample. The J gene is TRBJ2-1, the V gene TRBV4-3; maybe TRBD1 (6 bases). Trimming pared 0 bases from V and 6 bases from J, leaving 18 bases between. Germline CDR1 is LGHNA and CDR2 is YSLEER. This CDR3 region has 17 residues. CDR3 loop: CASSQDWLQGMFNEQFF. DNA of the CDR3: TGCGCCAGCAGCCAAGATTGGCTCCAGGGGATGTTCAATGAGCAGTTCTTC.

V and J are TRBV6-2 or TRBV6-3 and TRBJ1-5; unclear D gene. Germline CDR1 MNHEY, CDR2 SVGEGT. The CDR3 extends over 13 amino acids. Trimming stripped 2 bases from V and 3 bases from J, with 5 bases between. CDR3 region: CASSYRFNQPQHF. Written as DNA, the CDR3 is TGTGCCAGCAGTTACAGGTTCAATCAGCCCCAGCATTTT.

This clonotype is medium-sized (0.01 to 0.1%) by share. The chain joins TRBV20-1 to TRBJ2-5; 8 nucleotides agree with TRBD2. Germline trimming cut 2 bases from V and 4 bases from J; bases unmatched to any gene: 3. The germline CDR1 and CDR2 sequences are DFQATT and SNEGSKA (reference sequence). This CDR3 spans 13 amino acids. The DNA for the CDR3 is TGCAGTGCTAGACGTCGGGGGGGAGAGACCCAGTACTTC. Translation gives CSARRRGGETQYF.

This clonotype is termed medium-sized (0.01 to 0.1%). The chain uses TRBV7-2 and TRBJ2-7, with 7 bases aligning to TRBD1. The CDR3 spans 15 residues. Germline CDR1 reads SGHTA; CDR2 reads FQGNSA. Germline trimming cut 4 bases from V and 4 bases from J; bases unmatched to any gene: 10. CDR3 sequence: CASSSPDRSGYEQYF. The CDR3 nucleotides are TGTGCCAGCAGCTCTCCGGACAGGTCCGGGTACGAGCAGTACTTC.

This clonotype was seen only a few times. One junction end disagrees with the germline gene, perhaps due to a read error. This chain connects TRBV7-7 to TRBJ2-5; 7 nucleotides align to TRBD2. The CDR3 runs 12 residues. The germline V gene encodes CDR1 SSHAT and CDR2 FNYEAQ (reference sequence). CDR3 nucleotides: TGTGCTAGCAGCCCGACGGGGGGGACCCAGTACTTC. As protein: CASSPTGGTQYF.

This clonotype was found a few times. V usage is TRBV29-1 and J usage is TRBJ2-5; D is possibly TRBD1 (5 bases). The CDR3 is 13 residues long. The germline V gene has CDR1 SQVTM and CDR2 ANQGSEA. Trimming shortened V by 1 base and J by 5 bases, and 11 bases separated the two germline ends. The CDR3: CSVEGGQSETQYF. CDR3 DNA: TGCAGCGTTGAAGGGGGCCAGTCCGAGACCCAGTACTTC.

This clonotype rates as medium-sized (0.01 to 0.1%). Written as DNA, the CDR3 is TGTGCCAGCAGCTTGACCCGGATAGAGGAGTATGAGCAGTTCTTC. Translation: CASSLTRIEEYEQFF. The V and J genes are TRBV5-4 and TRBJ2-1; no firm D call. The V gene's germline CDR1 is SGHNT and CDR2 YYREEE (reference sequence). V dropped 1 base and J dropped 8 bases, with 16 bases sitting between them. This CDR3 region has 15 residues.

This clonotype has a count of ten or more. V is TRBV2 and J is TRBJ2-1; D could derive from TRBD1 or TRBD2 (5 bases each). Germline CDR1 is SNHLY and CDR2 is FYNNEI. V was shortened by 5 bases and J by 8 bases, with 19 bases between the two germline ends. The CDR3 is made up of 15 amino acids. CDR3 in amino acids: CASSLGWGSMDEQFF. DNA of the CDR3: TGTGCCAGCAGTCTCGGGTGGGGGTCGATGGATGAGCAGTTCTTC.

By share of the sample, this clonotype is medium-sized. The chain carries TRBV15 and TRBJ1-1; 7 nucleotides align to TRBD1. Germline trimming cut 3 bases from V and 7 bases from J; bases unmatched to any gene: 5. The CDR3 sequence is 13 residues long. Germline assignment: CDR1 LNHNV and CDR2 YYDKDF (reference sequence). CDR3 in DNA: TGTGCCACCAGCAGGCGGACAGGAAATGAAGCTTTCTTT. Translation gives CATSRRTGNEAFF.

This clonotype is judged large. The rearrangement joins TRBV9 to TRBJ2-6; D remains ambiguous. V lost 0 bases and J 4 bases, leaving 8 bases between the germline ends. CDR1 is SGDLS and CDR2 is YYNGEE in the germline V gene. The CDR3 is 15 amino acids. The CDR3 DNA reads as TGTGCCAGCAGCGTAGCTAGTCGAGGGGCCAACGTCCTGACTTTC. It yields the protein CASSVASRGANVLTF. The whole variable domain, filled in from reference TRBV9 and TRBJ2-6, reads DSGVTQTPKHLITATGQRVTLRCSPRSGDLSVYWYQQSLDQGLQFLIQYYNGEERAKGNILERFSAQQFPDLHSELNLSSLELGDSALYFCASSVASRGANVLTFGAGSRLTVL.